This T cell receptor (beta chain) was found in a study of cytomegalovirus exposure and HLA in healthy donors. Study background: Across more than 350 genotyped donors, about 86% landed in the Caucasian-associated ancestry cluster.

Primers included in the PCR were 60 Vbeta and 13 Jbeta primers. The repertoire was sequenced with immunoSEQ multiplex PCR; TCRdb's copy has only in-frame clones and lacks some. The sample yields about 110,000 clones, over 80% seen once. Looked up from germline, CDR1 is MNHNS and CDR2 is SASEGT. CDR3 size: 15 residues. Trimming cost V 4 bases and J 2 bases; bases outside gene matches: 6. The chain joins TRBV6-1 to TRBJ2-7; 9 positions match TRBD1. What was sequenced was PBMCs. This receptor was taken from a young man in good health and CMV-seropositive. CDR3 protein: CASSVDHRGPYEQYF. The DNA for the CDR3 is TGTGCCAGCAGTGTCGATCACAGGGGGCCCTACGAGCAGTACTTC.